These T cell receptor beta chains were read from a single sample in a study of cytomegalovirus exposure and HLA in healthy donors. Profiled with immunoSEQ multiplex PCR; TCRdb holds only in-frame clones, not every one. This sample has about 100,000 clones; roughly 74% occur once, and the top ten carry less than 15%. Source material: PBMCs. These receptors came from a woman between 65 and 79 years old in good health and CMV-seropositive. Both conserved end residues are part of each CDR3. Each record gives: V gene, clone size, J gene, D gene, CDR3 protein, CDR3 DNA. The D gene is left open where the match is weak. Size is omitted from some rows. Given values are once, few, many or a class for expanded clones.

v_gene: TRBV5-1
abundance: once
j_gene: TRBJ1-5
d_gene: -
CDR3aa: CASSLEGHGSEPQHF
CDR3nt: TGCGCCAGCAGCTTGGAAGGACACGGGTCGGAGCCCCAGCATTTT

v_gene: TRBV28
abundance: -
j_gene: TRBJ2-1
d_gene: TRBD1
CDR3aa: CASRPDLSGTVHNEQFF
CDR3nt: TGTGCCAGCAGACCCGACTTATCCGGGACAGTGCACAATGAGCAGTTCTTC

v_gene: TRBV10-3
abundance: -
j_gene: TRBJ1-1
d_gene: -
CDR3aa: CAISGLRVRGEAFF
CDR3nt: TGTGCCATCAGTGGCCTCAGGGTAAGGGGTGAAGCTTTCTTT

v_gene: TRBV2
abundance: -
j_gene: TRBJ2-7
d_gene: -
CDR3aa: CASILDTSYEQYF
CDR3nt: TGTGCCAGCATCCTCGACACCTCCTACGAGCAGTACTTC

v_gene: TRBV6-1
abundance: -
j_gene: TRBJ2-7
d_gene: -
CDR3aa: CASRGLVWEQYF
CDR3nt: TGTGCCAGCAGGGGTCTAGTTTGGGAGCAGTACTTC

v_gene: TRBV5-4
abundance: -
j_gene: TRBJ1-5
d_gene: TRBD1
CDR3aa: CASSEGASWDQPQHF
CDR3nt: TGTGCCAGCAGCGAGGGGGCGTCTTGGGATCAGCCCCAGCATTTT

v_gene: TRBV7-8
abundance: -
j_gene: TRBJ2-1
d_gene: -
CDR3aa: CASSYTTSSYNEQFF
CDR3nt: TGTGCCAGCAGCTACACTACGAGCTCCTACAATGAGCAGTTCTTC

v_gene: TRBV19
abundance: -
j_gene: TRBJ2-1
d_gene: TRBD2
CDR3aa: CASSGVAGGSHNEQFF
CDR3nt: TGTGCCAGTAGTGGAGTAGCGGGAGGTTCCCACAATGAGCAGTTCTTC

v_gene: TRBV7-2
abundance: -
j_gene: TRBJ2-7
d_gene: -
CDR3aa: CASSLVQGPEYEQYF
CDR3nt: TGTGCCAGCAGCTTAGTCCAGGGTCCAGAGTACGAGCAGTACTTC

v_gene: TRBV6-6
abundance: -
j_gene: TRBJ2-5
d_gene: -
CDR3aa: CASATRGRETQYF
CDR3nt: TGTGCCAGCGCCACCCGGGGTCGAGAGACCCAGTACTTC

v_gene: TRBV28
abundance: once
j_gene: TRBJ2-7
d_gene: TRBD1
CDR3aa: CASSSWTGISYEQYF
CDR3nt: TGTGCCAGCAGTTCCTGGACAGGGATTTCCTACGAGCAGTACTTC

v_gene: TRBV7-3
abundance: -
j_gene: TRBJ1-2
d_gene: TRBD1
CDR3aa: CASSLLRGRAYGYTF
CDR3nt: TGTGCCAGCAGCTTACTCAGGGGGCGCGCCTATGGCTACACCTTC

v_gene: TRBV5-1
abundance: -
j_gene: TRBJ2-5
d_gene: TRBD2
CDR3aa: CASSLGTSGSETQYF
CDR3nt: TGCGCCAGCAGCTTGGGGACTAGCGGGAGTGAGACCCAGTACTTC

v_gene: TRBV7-9
abundance: -
j_gene: TRBJ2-3
d_gene: -
CDR3aa: CASSPSSDTQYF
CDR3nt: TGTGCCAGCAGCCCCTCCTCAGATACGCAGTATTTT

v_gene: TRBV19
abundance: -
j_gene: TRBJ1-2
d_gene: -
CDR3aa: CASSFGQYYGYTF
CDR3nt: TGTGCCAGTAGCTTCGGACAGTACTATGGCTACACCTTC

v_gene: TRBV18
abundance: -
j_gene: TRBJ2-1
d_gene: TRBD2
CDR3aa: CASSPRASGRGDNEQFF
CDR3nt: TGTGCCAGCTCACCACGGGCTAGCGGGAGGGGCGACAATGAGCAGTTCTTC

v_gene: TRBV9
abundance: -
j_gene: TRBJ2-5
d_gene: TRBD1
CDR3aa: CASSVISGQPQETQYF
CDR3nt: TGTGCCAGCAGCGTGATCTCGGGACAGCCTCAAGAGACCCAGTACTTC

v_gene: TRBV10-3
abundance: -
j_gene: TRBJ1-1
d_gene: -
CDR3aa: CAIQNQMNTEAFF
CDR3nt: TGTGCCATACAGAACCAAATGAACACTGAAGCTTTCTTT

v_gene: TRBV30
abundance: -
j_gene: TRBJ2-2
d_gene: -
CDR3aa: CARLVGGTNTGELFF
CDR3nt: TGTGCCCGACTAGTCGGTGGGACGAACACCGGGGAGCTGTTTTTT

v_gene: TRBV21-1
abundance: -
j_gene: TRBJ1-5
d_gene: -
CDR3aa: CASSITGTDNQPQHF
CDR3nt: TGTGCCAGCAGCATCACCGGGACAGATAATCAGCCCCAGCATTTT

v_gene: TRBV28
abundance: once
j_gene: TRBJ2-7
d_gene: TRBD1
CDR3aa: CASSGDRDQQYF
CDR3nt: TGTGCCAGCAGCGGGGACAGGGACCAGCAGTACTTC

v_gene: TRBV28
abundance: -
j_gene: TRBJ1-5
d_gene: -
CDR3aa: CASSPFLGGNQPQHF
CDR3nt: TGTGCCAGCAGTCCCTTTTTGGGCGGCAATCAGCCCCAGCATTTT

v_gene: TRBV7-6
abundance: -
j_gene: TRBJ2-5
d_gene: -
CDR3aa: CASSLLREETQYF
CDR3nt: TGTGCCAGCAGCTTACTCAGGGAAGAGACCCAGTACTTC

v_gene: TRBV2
abundance: -
j_gene: TRBJ2-5
d_gene: -
CDR3aa: CASVGIRGTQETQYF
CDR3nt: TGTGCCAGCGTCGGTATCCGGGGAACCCAAGAGACCCAGTACTTC

v_gene: TRBV6-1
abundance: -
j_gene: TRBJ2-2
d_gene: -
CDR3aa: CASSAKTGPAGELFF
CDR3nt: TGTGCCAGCAGCGCGAAGACAGGTCCCGCCGGGGAGCTGTTTTTT

v_gene: TRBV7-8
abundance: -
j_gene: TRBJ2-2
d_gene: TRBD2
CDR3aa: CASSLASGGNTGELFF
CDR3nt: TGTGCCAGCAGCTTAGCTAGCGGGGGGAACACCGGGGAGCTGTTTTTT

v_gene: TRBV18
abundance: -
j_gene: TRBJ2-6
d_gene: -
CDR3aa: CASSPPRRGGILSVGANVLTF
CDR3nt: TGTGCCAGCTCACCACCGCGTCGAGGAGGGATACTCTCCGTTGGGGCCAACGTCCTGACTTTC

v_gene: TRBV19
abundance: -
j_gene: TRBJ2-7
d_gene: -
CDR3aa: CASNLQGGSSHEQYF
CDR3nt: TGTGCCAGTAATCTACAGGGCGGGAGTTCCCACGAGCAGTACTTC

v_gene: TRBV7-3
abundance: -
j_gene: TRBJ1-1
d_gene: -
CDR3aa: CASSSDSLNTEAFF
CDR3nt: TGTGCCAGCAGCTCCGACAGCCTGAACACTGAAGCTTTCTTT

v_gene: TRBV4-2
abundance: -
j_gene: TRBJ1-5
d_gene: -
CDR3aa: CASSPSKAGLWQPQHF
CDR3nt: TGTGCCAGCAGCCCCTCCAAGGCAGGGTTATGGCAGCCCCAGCATTTT

v_gene: TRBV9
abundance: -
j_gene: TRBJ2-5
d_gene: TRBD2
CDR3aa: CASSVGSGTRRVQETQYF
CDR3nt: TGCGCCAGCAGCGTAGGGTCAGGGACTAGAAGGGTCCAAGAGACCCAGTACTTC

v_gene: TRBV28
abundance: -
j_gene: TRBJ1-1
d_gene: -
CDR3aa: CATAWGQTEAFF
CDR3nt: TGTGCCACCGCTTGGGGGCAGACTGAAGCTTTCTTT

v_gene: TRBV2
abundance: -
j_gene: TRBJ2-1
d_gene: TRBD1
CDR3aa: CASRVTGGAYNEQFF
CDR3nt: TGTGCCAGCAGGGTGACAGGGGGCGCCTACAATGAGCAGTTCTTC

v_gene: TRBV11-2
abundance: once
j_gene: TRBJ2-3
d_gene: TRBD2
CDR3aa: CASTHVRGGGGTDTQYF
CDR3nt: TGTGCCAGCACTCACGTACGGGGGGGCGGGGGCACAGATACGCAGTATTTT

v_gene: TRBV19
abundance: -
j_gene: TRBJ2-2
d_gene: TRBD2
CDR3aa: CASSWGGRNTGELFF
CDR3nt: TGTGCCAGTAGTTGGGGGGGGAGGAACACCGGGGAGCTGTTTTTT

v_gene: TRBV2
abundance: -
j_gene: TRBJ2-1
d_gene: -
CDR3aa: CAGRTLASYNEQFF
CDR3nt: TGTGCCGGGAGAACACTGGCCTCCTACAATGAGCAGTTCTTC

v_gene: TRBV14
abundance: -
j_gene: TRBJ1-1
d_gene: -
CDR3aa: CASSQYGRTEAFF
CDR3nt: TGTGCCAGCAGCCAGTATGGGAGGACTGAAGCTTTCTTT

v_gene: TRBV28
abundance: -
j_gene: TRBJ1-4
d_gene: -
CDR3aa: CASLGSGSTVNEKLFF
CDR3nt: TGTGCCAGCCTGGGCAGTGGTTCGACAGTTAATGAAAAACTGTTTTTT

v_gene: TRBV6-1
abundance: -
j_gene: TRBJ2-6
d_gene: -
CDR3aa: CASSERQSGANVLTF
CDR3nt: TGTGCCAGCAGTGAAAGACAGTCCGGGGCCAACGTCCTGACTTTC

v_gene: TRBV4-1
abundance: few
j_gene: TRBJ2-1
d_gene: TRBD1
CDR3aa: CASVETGEQFF
CDR3nt: TGCGCCAGTGTTGAGACAGGGGAGCAGTTCTTC

v_gene: TRBV15
abundance: few
j_gene: TRBJ1-4
d_gene: -
CDR3aa: CATSTEGGSRDEKLFF
CDR3nt: TGTGCCACCAGCACTGAGGGGGGGAGCAGGGATGAAAAACTGTTTTTT

v_gene: TRBV28
abundance: -
j_gene: TRBJ2-5
d_gene: TRBD2
CDR3aa: CASPPSGTSGLGGETQYF
CDR3nt: TGTGCCAGCCCCCCATCGGGGACTAGCGGCCTGGGGGGAGAGACCCAGTACTTC

v_gene: TRBV7-8
abundance: -
j_gene: TRBJ2-3
d_gene: TRBD2
CDR3aa: CASSASGGTDTQYF
CDR3nt: TGTGCCAGCAGCGCTAGCGGAGGGACAGATACGCAGTATTTT

v_gene: TRBV28
abundance: -
j_gene: TRBJ2-2
d_gene: -
CDR3aa: CASSPGVGGELFF
CDR3nt: TGTGCCAGCAGTCCAGGGGTGGGCGGGGAGCTGTTTTTT

v_gene: TRBV6-6
abundance: -
j_gene: TRBJ2-7
d_gene: TRBD2
CDR3aa: CASSRLAGDGEQYF
CDR3nt: TGTGCCAGCAGTCGACTAGCGGGAGACGGTGAGCAGTACTTC

v_gene: TRBV10-2
abundance: -
j_gene: TRBJ1-5
d_gene: -
CDR3aa: CASSFGGNNQPQHF
CDR3nt: TGCGCCAGCAGTTTCGGGGGGAATAATCAGCCCCAGCATTTT

v_gene: TRBV7-9
abundance: -
j_gene: TRBJ2-2
d_gene: TRBD2
CDR3aa: CSSSLPSGGYNTGELFF
CDR3nt: TGTTCCAGCAGCTTGCCTAGCGGGGGGTACAACACCGGGGAGCTGTTTTTT

v_gene: TRBV2
abundance: -
j_gene: TRBJ2-1
d_gene: TRBD1
CDR3aa: CASTWGQGGNEQFF
CDR3nt: TGTGCCAGCACCTGGGGACAGGGAGGGAATGAGCAGTTCTTC

v_gene: TRBV18
abundance: -
j_gene: TRBJ2-7
d_gene: TRBD1
CDR3aa: CASSGQGSSYEQYF
CDR3nt: TGTGCCAGCTCAGGACAGGGGAGTTCCTACGAGCAGTACTTC

v_gene: TRBV27
abundance: once
j_gene: TRBJ2-3
d_gene: -
CDR3aa: CASSPTGGGDTQYF
CDR3nt: TGTGCCAGCAGTCCCACAGGGGGGGGAGATACGCAGTATTTT

v_gene: TRBV28
abundance: few
j_gene: TRBJ2-5
d_gene: TRBD1
CDR3aa: CASRQGAETQYF
CDR3nt: TGTGCCAGTAGACAGGGTGCGGAGACCCAGTACTTC

v_gene: TRBV29-1
abundance: -
j_gene: TRBJ1-4
d_gene: -
CDR3aa: CSVVGLTNEKLFF
CDR3nt: TGCAGCGTTGTAGGACTCACTAATGAAAAACTGTTTTTT

v_gene: TRBV10-2
abundance: -
j_gene: TRBJ2-3
d_gene: -
CDR3aa: CARSKGAEDTQYF
CDR3nt: TGCGCCAGGTCAAAAGGGGCGGAAGATACGCAGTATTTT

v_gene: TRBV10-3
abundance: -
j_gene: TRBJ2-7
d_gene: TRBD1
CDR3aa: CAISRTGASYEQYF
CDR3nt: TGTGCCATCAGTAGGACAGGGGCCTCCTACGAGCAGTACTTC

v_gene: TRBV10-3
abundance: -
j_gene: TRBJ1-1
d_gene: TRBD1
CDR3aa: CAISEQGVTEAFF
CDR3nt: TGTGCCATCAGTGAACAGGGGGTCACTGAAGCTTTCTTT

v_gene: TRBV19
abundance: -
j_gene: TRBJ2-2
d_gene: TRBD1
CDR3aa: CASSLTGGGTGELFF
CDR3nt: TGTGCCAGTAGTTTAACAGGGGGCGGCACCGGGGAGCTGTTTTTT